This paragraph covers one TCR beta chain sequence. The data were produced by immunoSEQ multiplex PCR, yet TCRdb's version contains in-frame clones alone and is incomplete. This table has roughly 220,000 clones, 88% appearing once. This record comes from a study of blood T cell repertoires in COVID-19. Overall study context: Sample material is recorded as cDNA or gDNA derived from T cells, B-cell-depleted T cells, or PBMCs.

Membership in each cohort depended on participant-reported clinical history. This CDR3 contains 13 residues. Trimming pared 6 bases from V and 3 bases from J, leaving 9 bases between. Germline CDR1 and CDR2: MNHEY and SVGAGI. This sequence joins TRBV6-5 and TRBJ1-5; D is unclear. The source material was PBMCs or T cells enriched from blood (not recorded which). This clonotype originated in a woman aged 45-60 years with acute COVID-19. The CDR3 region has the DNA TGTGCCAGCAGGTCAGCGTTCAATCAGCCCCAGCATTTT. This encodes CASRSAFNQPQHF.